These 27 T cell receptor beta chains were all obtained from the same sample, sequenced in a study of cytomegalovirus exposure and HLA in healthy donors. This PCR relied on a set of 60 Vbeta primers and 13 Jbeta primers. Produced via immunoSEQ multiplex PCR; TCRdb's table is partial and in-frame only. The sample holds roughly 130,000 clones, roughly four fifths seen once. Sequences were obtained from PBMCs. The receptors were gathered from a male donor in good health and CMV-seropositive.

The chain joins TRBV27 to TRBJ2-3, with D tentatively TRBD1 (5 bases). This CDR3 comprises 20 residues. Germline V gives CDR1 MNHEY, CDR2 SMNVEV (reference sequence). Trimming cost V 3 bases and J 0 bases, with 25 bases left between them. The CDR3 loop is CASSFPPGYRETTSTDTQYF. The CDR3 DNA sequence: TGTGCCAGCAGTTTTCCTCCAGGGTACCGAGAAACAACTAGCACAGATACGCAGTATTTT.

This rearrangement joins TRBV30 to TRBJ2-2; TRBD1 is a possible D gene (5 bases). Trimming cost V 3 bases and J 3 bases, with 14 bases left between them. Germline CDR1 and CDR2: GTSNPN and SVGIG (reference sequence). CDR3 length: 15 residues. CDR3 DNA: TGTGCCTGGAGAATGTACGACAGCCACACCGGGGAGCTGTTTTTT. It encodes CAWRMYDSHTGELFF. Combining the CDR3 with reference TRBV30 and TRBJ2-2 gives the whole variable domain SQTIHQWPATLVQPVGSPLSLECTVEGTSNPNLYWYRQAAGRGLQLLFYSVGIGQISSEVPQNLSASRPQDRQFILSSKKLLLSDSGFYLCAWRMYDSHTGELFFGEGSRLTVL.

The rearrangement links TRBV7-3 to TRBJ2-3, with TRBD1 identical over 9 bases. Per the germline V gene, CDR1 is SGHTA and CDR2 is FQGTGA. This CDR3 contains 14 residues. J gave up 4 bases and V 5 bases, and 4 bases lay outside the gene matches. CDR3 sequence reads: CASSRDRASDTQYF. The CDR3 DNA follows: TGTGCCAGCAGCCGGGACAGGGCGTCAGATACGCAGTATTTT.

This clone came up once. The gene calls are TRBV9 and TRBJ1-1, with D unclear. Germline CDR1 and CDR2: SGDLS and YYNGEE. Trimming took 3 bases from V and 1 from J, leaving 13 bases between them. This CDR3 is built from 15 residues. The DNA of the CDR3 is TGTGCCAGCAGCGCCCTCCCTAATGGGAACACTGAAGCTTTCTTT. It translates to CASSALPNGNTEAFF.

The chain links TRBV7-9 to TRBJ1-4; possibly TRBD1 for D (6 bases). Trimming took off 5 bases at V and 3 bases at J, with 13 bases between the two ends. The V gene's germline CDR1 is SEHNR and CDR2 FQNEAQ (reference sequence). This CDR3 is built from 15 residues. As DNA, the CDR3 is TGTGCCAGCAGCACCTTGACAGGCTCTAATGAAAAACTGTTTTTT. This encodes CASSTLTGSNEKLFF.

The chain recombines TRBV7-2 with TRBJ1-2, with a tentative D call TRBD1 (5 bases). Trimming took off 4 bases at V and 0 bases at J, with 6 bases between the two ends. Germline V gives CDR1 SGHTA, CDR2 FQGNSA. The CDR3 is 13 residues long. CDR3 in amino acids: CASSSRANYGYTF. In nucleotides, the CDR3 is TGTGCCAGCAGCTCCAGGGCTAACTATGGCTACACCTTC.

The chain combines TRBV5-6 with TRBJ2-5; D may be TRBD1 (5 bases). Trimming shortened V by 0 bases and J by 1 base, and 7 bases separated the two germline ends. The germline V gene encodes CDR1 SGHDT and CDR2 YYEEEE. This CDR3 has 14 amino acids. The CDR3 spells CASSLGGAQETQYF. The CDR3 DNA is TGTGCCAGCAGCTTGGGTGGGGCCCAAGAGACCCAGTACTTC.

V is TRBV5-1 and J is TRBJ2-5; D is possibly TRBD1 (5 bases). V gave up 3 bases and J gave up 5 bases, with 11 bases separating them. Germline V lookup: CDR1 SGHRS, CDR2 YFSETQ. The CDR3 is made up of 13 amino acids. The CDR3 nucleotides are TGCGCCAGCAGCTCCAGGGTAGGCGAGACCCAGTACTTC. As protein: CASSSRVGETQYF.

The CDR3 is CASSLEGGANTGELFF. Written as DNA, the CDR3 is TGTGCCAGCAGCTTAGAAGGAGGGGCGAACACCGGGGAGCTGTTTTTT. The chain couples TRBV11-3 to TRBJ2-2; D is perhaps TRBD2 (6 bases). This CDR3 comprises 16 residues. Between the trimmed V and J ends, which lost 0 bases and 0 bases, there was a span of 8 bases. CDR1 and CDR2 from the germline V gene are SGHNT and YENEEA.

Comment on this clone: A junction end diverges from the germline sequence, so it may reflect a read error. The chain links TRBV7-8 to TRBJ2-2, with D possibly TRBD2 on 5 matching bases. Germline V gene lookup returns CDR1 SGHVS and CDR2 FQNEAQ. The CDR3 runs to 15 residues. The CDR3 protein is CASSLPRLITGELSF. The CDR3 nucleotides read TGTGCCAGCAGCTTACCCCGACTTATCACCGGGGAGCTGTCTTTT.

Concerning this clone: This specimen includes other DNA sequences encoding the same CDR3. V is TRBV19 and J is TRBJ1-4; 7 positions match TRBD1. Looked up from germline, CDR1 is LNHDA and CDR2 is SQIVND (reference sequence). The CDR3 is 12 residues long. V dropped 9 bases and J dropped 7; count of bases not matched to a gene: 5. CDR3 sequence (DNA): TGTGCCAGCCGACAGGGTTTTGAAAAACTGTTTTTT. It is translated as CASRQGFEKLFF.

The table lists this clone with a few counts. The chain employs TRBV28 and TRBJ2-2, with a possible D match to TRBD2 (5 bases). Germline V CDR1 and CDR2: MDHEN, SYDVKM. Trimming took 6 bases from V and 3 from J, leaving 11 bases between them. The CDR3 is 14 residues long. This CDR3 is CASRPIGDTGELFF. DNA for the CDR3: TGTGCCAGCAGACCCATCGGGGACACCGGGGAGCTGTTTTTT.

This clone was picked up a small number of times. The genes are TRBV21-1 and TRBJ2-5; TRBD1 reflects the table's D call only, with no check against the DNA. TRBV21-1 is listed as a pseudogene. CDR3 length: 11 residues. The CDR3 DNA reads TGTTCAAGGGGGAGATGGGAGACCCAGTACTTC. Translation gives CSRGRWETQYF.

The CDR3 spells CASSALLERQETQYF. CDR3 bases: TGTGCCAGCAGTGCTCTCCTCGAGCGGCAAGAGACCCAGTACTTC. The rearrangement joins TRBV27 to TRBJ2-5; tentative D call: TRBD2 (5 bases). V was trimmed by 5 bases and J by 2 bases, leaving 15 bases between them. Germline CDR1 MNHEY, CDR2 SMNVEV (reference sequence). This CDR3 is 15 amino acids long.

In this sample, this clone turned up a few times. V gene TRBV7-2 combines with J gene TRBJ2-1; TRBD2 agrees at 8 bases. This CDR3 has 16 amino acids. Germline trimming cut 2 bases from V and 5 bases from J; bases unmatched to any gene: 8. CDR1 and CDR2 from the germline V gene are SGHTA and FQGNSA. The DNA of the CDR3 is TGTGCCAGCAGCTTATTGGAGCGGGAGCTGAACAATGAGCAGTTCTTC. Protein product: CASSLLERELNNEQFF.

V is TRBV5-1 and J is TRBJ2-1; 7 positions agree with TRBD2. After removal of 1 base from V and 13 bases from J, the junction contained 5 bases not matched to a gene. This CDR3 contains 12 residues. Germline loops: CDR1 SGHRS, CDR2 YFSETQ. CDR3 in DNA: TGCGCCAGCAGCTTGCCAAGGGAGGGCCAGTTCTTC. The encoded protein is CASSLPREGQFF.

There are a few counts of this clone. The V and J genes are TRBV7-8 and TRBJ1-1; D gene unclear. CDR3 size: 12 residues. Per the germline V gene, CDR1 is SGHVS and CDR2 is FQNEAQ. With 3 bases removed from V and 1 base from J, the gap between germline ends came to 3 bases. The CDR3 here is CASSFGNTEAFF. CDR3 sequence (DNA): TGTGCCAGCAGCTTCGGGAACACTGAAGCTTTCTTT.

The chain links TRBV5-6 to TRBJ1-4; D is undetermined. Germline V gene lookup returns CDR1 SGHDT and CDR2 YYEEEE. CDR3 length equals 16 residues. V was shortened by 3 bases and J by 8 bases, with 20 bases between the two germline ends. The CDR3 nucleotides are TGTGCCAGCAGCTACTGGCCCCGGGGTGACGCCGAAAAACTGTTTTTT. Translation: CASSYWPRGDAEKLFF.

The table lists this clone with a count of one. V usage is TRBV28 and J usage is TRBJ1-5; D is unresolved. Trimming took 6 bases from V and 6 from J, leaving 9 bases between them. Germline values: CDR1 MDHEN, CDR2 SYDVKM. This CDR3 spans 12 amino acids. The CDR3 region is CASSPQVQPQHF. CDR3 DNA: TGTGCCAGCAGCCCCCAGGTTCAGCCCCAGCATTTT. Looking up the rest from reference TRBV28 and TRBJ1-5 gives the full variable domain: DVKVTQSSRYLVKRTGEKVFLECVQDMDHENMFWYRQDPGLGLRLIYFSYDVKMKEKGDIPEGYSVSREKKERFSLILESASTNQTSMYLCASSPQVQPQHFGDGTRLSIL.

The genes are TRBV2 and TRBJ1-2, with 7 bases identical to TRBD1. V dropped 6 bases and J dropped 8; count of bases not matched to a gene: 15. Germline V gene lookup returns CDR1 SNHLY and CDR2 FYNNEI. This CDR3 is built from 15 residues. The CDR3 bases are TGTGCCAGCAGAGACAGGGACTCGCTCTATGGCGGCTACACCTTC. This codes for CASRDRDSLYGGYTF.

The chain combines TRBV7-2 with TRBJ2-1, with a weak D call TRBD2 (5 bases). Germline values: CDR1 SGHTA, CDR2 FQGNSA. The CDR3 is 14 residues long. V gave up 5 bases and J gave up 3 bases, with 11 bases separating them. Here the CDR3 reads CASSLQDFYNEQFF. CDR3 in DNA: TGTGCCAGCAGCCTCCAGGACTTCTACAATGAGCAGTTCTTC.

This sequence joins TRBV4-3 and TRBJ1-2, with 7 bases fitting TRBD1. V was pared by 4 bases and J by 3 bases, with 8 bases of the junction left unmatched. This CDR3 spans 15 amino acids. Germline V CDR1 and CDR2: LGHNA, YSLEER. The CDR3 DNA reads as TGCGCCAGCAGCCGTATCAGGGGGACAGACTATGGCTACACCTTC. It yields the protein CASSRIRGTDYGYTF.

This chain links TRBV5-4 with TRBJ2-7; 9 positions agree with TRBD1. Germline V lookup: CDR1 SGHNT, CDR2 YYREEE (reference sequence). This CDR3 is 16 amino acids long. Trimming at V came to 0 bases and at J to 6 bases, leaving 10 bases not matched to a gene. The CDR3: CASSLGDYRQGGEQYF. CDR3 nucleotide sequence: TGTGCCAGCAGCTTGGGAGACTACCGACAGGGGGGCGAGCAGTACTTC. The full variable domain, in which reference TRBV5-4 and TRBJ2-7 provide the parts outside the CDR3, is ETGVTQSPTHLIKTRGQQVTLRCSSQSGHNTVSWYQQALGQGPQFIFQYYREEENGRGNFPPRFSGLQFPNYSSELNVNALELDDSALYLCASSLGDYRQGGEQYFGPGTRLTVT.

The chain carries TRBV9 and TRBJ2-2; 7 bases are a match to TRBD2. Germline lookup yields CDR1 SGDLS and CDR2 YYNGEE. V lost 4 bases, J lost 3 bases, and 9 bases stayed unmatched. The CDR3 consists of 16 residues. The CDR3 DNA reads TGTGCCAGCAGCCGCTGGAGCGGGACCCACACCGGGGAGCTGTTTTTT. Protein sequence: CASSRWSGTHTGELFF.

This chain uses TRBV7-3 with TRBJ2-2, with TRBD2 matching over 7 bases. From germline, CDR1 is SGHTA and CDR2 FQGTGA. This CDR3 region has 15 residues. Unmatched junction bases numbered 10, after V lost 5 bases and J lost 7 bases. CDR3 in DNA: TGTGCCAGCAGCGGACTAGACGGGACCGGCGGGGAGCTGTTTTTT. It encodes CASSGLDGTGGELFF.

The rearrangement links TRBV7-2 to TRBJ2-4; maybe TRBD2 (7 bases). The ends were cut back, 2 bases at V and 6 bases at J, with 14 bases in the middle. CDR3 length equals 15 residues. Germline V lookup: CDR1 SGHTA, CDR2 FQGNSA. CDR3 region: CASSLSGGGGNIQYF. The CDR3 DNA reads TGTGCCAGCAGCTTAAGTGGGGGGGGCGGAAACATTCAGTACTTC.

This chain connects TRBV4-3 to TRBJ2-7; D may be TRBD2 (6 bases). This CDR3 contains 16 residues. V dropped 0 bases and J dropped 0 bases, with 12 bases sitting between them. The V gene's germline CDR1 is LGHNA and CDR2 YSLEER. The CDR3 region is CASSQDLRELSYEQYF. DNA for the CDR3: TGCGCCAGCAGCCAAGATCTCCGGGAGCTCTCCTACGAGCAGTACTTC.